This TCR beta chain was found in a study of T cell responses to AZD1222 COVID-19 vaccine. The protocol was immunoSEQ multiplex PCR, while the TCRdb copy is restricted to in-frame clones and leaves out a portion. Of 130,000 to 150,000 clones listed, just over 90% are singletons. Findings and limits, study-wide: Reportedly, nearly half of unique spike TCRs recognized epitopes outside B.1.351/B.1.1.7 mutations. A mostly white British donor set with more females was recruited, and clonal diversity was possibly underestimated. Every sample of the repertoires postdated the peak T cell response. Spike as a whole was targeted by vaccine-associated CD4 TCRs, dominant at 160-218 and 743-854.

Notes on this clone: Its antigen is unknown.

J gave up 4 bases and V 2 bases, and 5 bases lay outside the gene matches. The CDR3 runs to 15 residues. Germline values: CDR1 SGHRS, CDR2 YFSETQ. The TCR originated in an adult in good health. The sequences come from peripheral blood, collected on day 0 of AZD1222 vaccination. The chain carries TRBV5-1 and TRBJ2-5; 10 bases are a match to TRBD1. The DNA of the CDR3 is TGCGCCAGCAGCTTCACCGGGACAGGGGCAGAGACCCAGTACTTC. Translation: CASSFTGTGAETQYF.